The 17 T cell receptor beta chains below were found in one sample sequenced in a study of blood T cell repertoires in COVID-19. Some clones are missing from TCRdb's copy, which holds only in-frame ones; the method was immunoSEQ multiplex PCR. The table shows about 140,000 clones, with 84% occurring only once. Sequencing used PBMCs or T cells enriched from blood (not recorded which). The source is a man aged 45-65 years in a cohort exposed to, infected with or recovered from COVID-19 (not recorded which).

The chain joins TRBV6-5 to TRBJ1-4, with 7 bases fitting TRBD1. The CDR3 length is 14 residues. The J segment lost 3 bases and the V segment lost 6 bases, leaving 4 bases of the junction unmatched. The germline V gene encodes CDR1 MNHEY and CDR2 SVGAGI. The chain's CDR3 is CASRPGQPNEKLFF. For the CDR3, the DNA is TGTGCCAGCAGACCGGGACAGCCTAATGAAAAACTGTTTTTT.

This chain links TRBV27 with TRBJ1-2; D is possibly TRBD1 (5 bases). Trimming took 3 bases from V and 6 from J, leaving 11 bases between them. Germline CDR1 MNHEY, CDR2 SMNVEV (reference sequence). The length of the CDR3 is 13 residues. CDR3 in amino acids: CASSFAGGNGYTF. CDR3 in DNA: TGTGCCAGCAGTTTTGCGGGGGGGAATGGCTACACCTTC.

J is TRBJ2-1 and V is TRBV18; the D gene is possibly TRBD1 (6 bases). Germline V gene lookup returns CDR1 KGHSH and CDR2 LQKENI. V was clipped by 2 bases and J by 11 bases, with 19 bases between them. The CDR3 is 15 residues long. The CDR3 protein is CASSPVQGARGKQFF. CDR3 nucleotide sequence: TGTGCCAGCTCACCAGTACAGGGCGCCAGGGGAAAGCAGTTCTTC.

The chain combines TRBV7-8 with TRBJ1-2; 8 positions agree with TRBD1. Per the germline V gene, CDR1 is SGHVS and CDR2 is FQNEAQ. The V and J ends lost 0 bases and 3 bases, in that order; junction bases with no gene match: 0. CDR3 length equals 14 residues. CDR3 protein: CASSLAGQDYGYTF. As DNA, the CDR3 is TGTGCCAGCAGCTTAGCGGGACAGGACTATGGCTACACCTTC.

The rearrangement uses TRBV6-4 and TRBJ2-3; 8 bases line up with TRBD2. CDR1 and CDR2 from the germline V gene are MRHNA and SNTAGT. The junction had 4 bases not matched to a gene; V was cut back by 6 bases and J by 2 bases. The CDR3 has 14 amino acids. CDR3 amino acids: CASSPTSVTDTQYF. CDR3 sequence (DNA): TGTGCCAGCAGCCCGACTAGCGTCACAGATACGCAGTATTTT.

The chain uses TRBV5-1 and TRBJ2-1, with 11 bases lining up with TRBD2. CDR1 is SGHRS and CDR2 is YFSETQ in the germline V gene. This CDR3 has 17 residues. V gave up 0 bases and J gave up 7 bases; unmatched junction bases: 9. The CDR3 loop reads CASSLAISGGAANEQFF. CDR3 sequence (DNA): TGCGCCAGCAGCTTGGCCATTAGCGGGGGGGCGGCTAATGAGCAGTTCTTC.

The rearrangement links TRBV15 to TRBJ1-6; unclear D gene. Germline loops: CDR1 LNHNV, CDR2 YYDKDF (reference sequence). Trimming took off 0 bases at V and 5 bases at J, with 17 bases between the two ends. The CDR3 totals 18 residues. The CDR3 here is CATSRDLNPGYHNSPLHF. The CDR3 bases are TGTGCCACCAGCAGAGATCTGAACCCGGGATACCATAATTCACCCCTCCACTTT.

CDR3 DNA sequence: TGTGCCAGTAGTCCCGAGACAGGGGATGCTTTCTTT. Protein product: CASSPETGDAFF. The rearrangement uses TRBV19 and TRBJ1-1; 8 positions agree with TRBD1. The CDR3 sequence is 12 residues long. Germline V gene data show CDR1 as LNHDA and CDR2 as SQIVND (reference sequence). J gave up 11 bases and V 5 bases, and 7 bases lay outside the gene matches.

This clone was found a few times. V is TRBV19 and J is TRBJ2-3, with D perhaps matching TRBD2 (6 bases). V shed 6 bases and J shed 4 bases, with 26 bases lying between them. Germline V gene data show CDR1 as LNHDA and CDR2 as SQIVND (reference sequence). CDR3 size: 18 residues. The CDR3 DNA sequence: TGTGCCAGTAGCCTTCTTTACCGGGGGAAAGCGACCTCAGATACGCAGTATTTT. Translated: CASSLLYRGKATSDTQYF.

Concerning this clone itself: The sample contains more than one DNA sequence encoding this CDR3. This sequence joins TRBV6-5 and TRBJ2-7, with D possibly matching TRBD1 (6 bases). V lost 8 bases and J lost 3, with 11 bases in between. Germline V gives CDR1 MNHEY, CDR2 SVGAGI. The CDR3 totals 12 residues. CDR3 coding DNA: TGTGCCAGCGGGGGACACTACTACGAGCAGTACTTC. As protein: CASGGHYYEQYF.

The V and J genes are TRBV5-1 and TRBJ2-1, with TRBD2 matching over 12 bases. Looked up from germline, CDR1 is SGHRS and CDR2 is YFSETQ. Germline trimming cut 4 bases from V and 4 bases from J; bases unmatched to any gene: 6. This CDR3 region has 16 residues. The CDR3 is CASSITGTSGYNEQFF. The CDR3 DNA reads TGCGCCAGCAGCATAACCGGGACTAGCGGGTACAATGAGCAGTTCTTC.

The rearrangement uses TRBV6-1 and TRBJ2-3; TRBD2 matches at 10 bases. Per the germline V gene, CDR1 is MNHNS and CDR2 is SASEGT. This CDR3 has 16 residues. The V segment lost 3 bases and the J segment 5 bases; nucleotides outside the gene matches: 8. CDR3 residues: CASSDYQREGIDTQYF. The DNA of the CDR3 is TGTGCCAGCAGTGATTACCAGCGGGAGGGGATAGATACGCAGTATTTT.

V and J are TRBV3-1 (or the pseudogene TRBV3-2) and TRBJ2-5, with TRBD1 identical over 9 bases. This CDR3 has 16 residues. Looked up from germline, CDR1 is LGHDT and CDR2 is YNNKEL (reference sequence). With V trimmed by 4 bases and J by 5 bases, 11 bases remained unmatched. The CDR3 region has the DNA TGTGCCAGCAGCCGAGCACGACAGGGGGTCGGGGAGACCCAGTACTTC. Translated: CASSRARQGVGETQYF.

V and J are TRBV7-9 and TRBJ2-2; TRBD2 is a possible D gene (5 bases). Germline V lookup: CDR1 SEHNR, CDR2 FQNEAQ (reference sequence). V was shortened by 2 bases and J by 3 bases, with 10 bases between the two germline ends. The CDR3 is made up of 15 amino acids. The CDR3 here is CASSLPLDYTGELFF. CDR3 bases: TGTGCCAGCAGCTTACCACTAGACTACACCGGGGAGCTGTTTTTT. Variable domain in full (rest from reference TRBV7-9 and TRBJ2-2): DTGVSQNPRHKITKRGQNVTFRCDPISEHNRLYWYRQTLGQGPEFLTYFQNEAQLEKSRLLSDRFSAERPKGSFSTLEIQRTEQGDSAMYLCASSLPLDYTGELFFGEGSRLTVL.

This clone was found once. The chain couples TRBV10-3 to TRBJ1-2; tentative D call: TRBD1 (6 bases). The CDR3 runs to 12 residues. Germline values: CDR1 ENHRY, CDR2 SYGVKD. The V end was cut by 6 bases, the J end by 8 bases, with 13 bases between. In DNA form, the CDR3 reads TGTGCCATCAGCCAACGGACAGACGGCTACACCTTC. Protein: CAISQRTDGYTF.

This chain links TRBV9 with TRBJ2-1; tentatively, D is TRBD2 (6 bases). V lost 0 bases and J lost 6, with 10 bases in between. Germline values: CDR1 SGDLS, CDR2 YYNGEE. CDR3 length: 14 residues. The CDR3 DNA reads TGTGCCAGCAGCGTAGACGGGAGCTTCAATGAGCAGTTCTTC. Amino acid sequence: CASSVDGSFNEQFF.

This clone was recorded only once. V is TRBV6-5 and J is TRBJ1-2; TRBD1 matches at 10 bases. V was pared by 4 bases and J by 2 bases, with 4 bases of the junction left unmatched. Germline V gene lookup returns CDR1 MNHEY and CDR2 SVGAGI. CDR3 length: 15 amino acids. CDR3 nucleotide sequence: TGTGCCAGCAGTTCCCCGGGACAGGGGAACTATGGCTACACCTTC. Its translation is CASSSPGQGNYGYTF.